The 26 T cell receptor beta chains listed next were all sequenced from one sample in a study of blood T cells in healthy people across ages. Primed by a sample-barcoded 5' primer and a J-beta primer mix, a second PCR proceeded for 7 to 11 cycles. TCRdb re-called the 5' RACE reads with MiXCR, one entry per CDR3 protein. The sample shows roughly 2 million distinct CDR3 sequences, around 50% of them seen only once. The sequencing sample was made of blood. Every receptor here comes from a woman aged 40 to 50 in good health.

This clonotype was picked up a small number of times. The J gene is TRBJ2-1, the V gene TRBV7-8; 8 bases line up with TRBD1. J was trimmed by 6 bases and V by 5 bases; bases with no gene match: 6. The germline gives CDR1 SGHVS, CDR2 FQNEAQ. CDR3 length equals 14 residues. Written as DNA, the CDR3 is TGTGCCAGCAGCCGCACGACAGGGGTCAATGAGCAGTTCTTC. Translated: CASSRTTGVNEQFF.

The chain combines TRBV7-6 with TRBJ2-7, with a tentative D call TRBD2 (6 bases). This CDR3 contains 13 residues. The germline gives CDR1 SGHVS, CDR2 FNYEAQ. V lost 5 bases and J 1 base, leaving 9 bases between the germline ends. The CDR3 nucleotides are TGTGCCAGCAGCGCGACTAGATCCTACGAGCAGTACTTC. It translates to CASSATRSYEQYF.

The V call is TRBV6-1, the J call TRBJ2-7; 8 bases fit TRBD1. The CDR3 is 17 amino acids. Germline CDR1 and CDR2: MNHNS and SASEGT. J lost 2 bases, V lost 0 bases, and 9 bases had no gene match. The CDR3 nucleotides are TGTGCCAGCAGTGAAGCTTTCGGGACAGGACGGACCTACGAGCAGTACTTC. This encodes CASSEAFGTGRTYEQYF.

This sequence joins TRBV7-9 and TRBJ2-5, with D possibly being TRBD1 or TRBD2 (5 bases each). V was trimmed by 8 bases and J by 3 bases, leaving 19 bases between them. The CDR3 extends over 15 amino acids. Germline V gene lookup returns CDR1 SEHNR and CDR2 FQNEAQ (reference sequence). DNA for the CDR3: TGTGCCAGCCTTTGGGGCCTAAGAGGGGAAGAGACCCAGTACTTC. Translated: CASLWGLRGEETQYF.

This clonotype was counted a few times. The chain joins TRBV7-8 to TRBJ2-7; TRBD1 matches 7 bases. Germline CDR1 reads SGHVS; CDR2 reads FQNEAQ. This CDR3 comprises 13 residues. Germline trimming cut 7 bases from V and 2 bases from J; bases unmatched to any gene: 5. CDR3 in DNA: TGTGCCAGCAACCGGGACAGAACCTACGAGCAGTACTTC. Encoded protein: CASNRDRTYEQYF.

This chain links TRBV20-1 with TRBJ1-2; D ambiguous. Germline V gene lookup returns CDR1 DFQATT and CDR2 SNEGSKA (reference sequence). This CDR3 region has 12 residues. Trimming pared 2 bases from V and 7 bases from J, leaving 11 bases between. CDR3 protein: CSARLPFLGYTF. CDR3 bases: TGCAGTGCTAGACTGCCCTTTCTTGGCTACACCTTC.

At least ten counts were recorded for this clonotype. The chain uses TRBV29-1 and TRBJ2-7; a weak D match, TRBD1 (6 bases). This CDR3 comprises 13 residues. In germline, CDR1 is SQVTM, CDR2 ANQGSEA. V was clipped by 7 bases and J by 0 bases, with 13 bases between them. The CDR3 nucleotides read TGCAGCGCGGAGGACAGCTCCTCCTACGAGCAGTACTTC. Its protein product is CSAEDSSSYEQYF.

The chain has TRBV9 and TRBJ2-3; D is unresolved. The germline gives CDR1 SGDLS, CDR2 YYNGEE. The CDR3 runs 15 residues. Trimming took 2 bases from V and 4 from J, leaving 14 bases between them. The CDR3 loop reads CASSVSLVKADTQYF. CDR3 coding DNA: TGTGCCAGCAGCGTGTCACTGGTAAAGGCAGATACGCAGTATTTT.

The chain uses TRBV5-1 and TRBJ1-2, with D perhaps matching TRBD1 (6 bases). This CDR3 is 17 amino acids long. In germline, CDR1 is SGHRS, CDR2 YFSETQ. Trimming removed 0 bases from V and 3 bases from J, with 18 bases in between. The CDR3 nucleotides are TGCGCCAGCAGCTTGGCCCAGACAGGACGGGGAGACTATGGCTACACCTTC. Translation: CASSLAQTGRGDYGYTF.

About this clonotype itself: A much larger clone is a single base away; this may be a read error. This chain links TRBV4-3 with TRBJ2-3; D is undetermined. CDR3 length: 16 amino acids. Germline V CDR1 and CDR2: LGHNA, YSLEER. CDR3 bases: TGCGCCAACAGCCTCCTAAGGAGCACCGTCTCAGATACGCAGTATTTT. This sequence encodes CANSLLRSTVSDTQYF.

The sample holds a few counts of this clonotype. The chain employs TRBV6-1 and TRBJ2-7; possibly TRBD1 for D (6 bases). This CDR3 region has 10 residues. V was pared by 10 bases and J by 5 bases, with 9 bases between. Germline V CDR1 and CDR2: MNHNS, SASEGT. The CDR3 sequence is CATRDNEQYF. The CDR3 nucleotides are TGTGCCACCCGGGACAACGAGCAGTACTTC.

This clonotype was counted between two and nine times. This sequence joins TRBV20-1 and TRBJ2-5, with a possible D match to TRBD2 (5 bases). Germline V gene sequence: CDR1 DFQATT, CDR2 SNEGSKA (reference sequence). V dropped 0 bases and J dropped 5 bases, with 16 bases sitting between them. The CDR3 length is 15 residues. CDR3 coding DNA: TGCAGTGCTAGAGATCTATGGACTCCGAGGGAGACCCAGTACTTC. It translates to CSARDLWTPRETQYF.

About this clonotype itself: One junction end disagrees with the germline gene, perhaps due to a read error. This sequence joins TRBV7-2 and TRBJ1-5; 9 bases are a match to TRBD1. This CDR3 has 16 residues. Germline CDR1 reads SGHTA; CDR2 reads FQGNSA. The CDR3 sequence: CASSLAGDRVNQAQHF. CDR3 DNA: TGTGCCAGCAGCTTAGCGGGGGACAGGGTGAATCAGGCCCAGCATTTT.

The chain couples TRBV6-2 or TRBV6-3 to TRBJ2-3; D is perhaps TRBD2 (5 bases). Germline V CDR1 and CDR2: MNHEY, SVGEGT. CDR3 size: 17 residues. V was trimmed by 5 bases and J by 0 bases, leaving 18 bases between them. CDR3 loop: CASSPYITTGSTDTQYF. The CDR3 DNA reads TGTGCCAGCAGTCCATACATAACGACGGGGAGCACAGATACGCAGTATTTT.

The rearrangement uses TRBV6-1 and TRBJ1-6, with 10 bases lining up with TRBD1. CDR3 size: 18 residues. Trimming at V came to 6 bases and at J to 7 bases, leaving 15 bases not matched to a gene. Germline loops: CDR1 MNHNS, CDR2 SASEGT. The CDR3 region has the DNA TGTGCCAGCAGACGACAGGGGGCGAGGGGGTTGCTGAATTCACCCCTCCACTTT. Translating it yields CASRRQGARGLLNSPLHF.

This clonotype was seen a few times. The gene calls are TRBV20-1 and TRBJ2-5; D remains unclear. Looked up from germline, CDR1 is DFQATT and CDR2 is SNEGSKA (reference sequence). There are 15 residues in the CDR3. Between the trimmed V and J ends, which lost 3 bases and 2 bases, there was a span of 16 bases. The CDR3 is CSASVARAFQETQYF. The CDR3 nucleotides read TGCAGTGCTAGTGTTGCTCGAGCGTTTCAAGAGACCCAGTACTTC.

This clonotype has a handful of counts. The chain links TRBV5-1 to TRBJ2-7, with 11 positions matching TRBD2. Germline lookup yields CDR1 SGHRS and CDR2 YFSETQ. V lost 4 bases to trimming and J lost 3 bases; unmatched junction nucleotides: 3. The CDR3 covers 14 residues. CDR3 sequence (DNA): TGCGCCAGCAGCCGTAGCGGGGGGGACTACGAGCAGTACTTC. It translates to CASSRSGGDYEQYF.

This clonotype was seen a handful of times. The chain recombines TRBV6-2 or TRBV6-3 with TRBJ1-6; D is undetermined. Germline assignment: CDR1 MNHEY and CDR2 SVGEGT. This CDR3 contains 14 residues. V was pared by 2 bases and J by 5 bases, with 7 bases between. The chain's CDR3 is CASSYNGDNSPLHF. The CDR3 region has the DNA TGTGCCAGCAGTTACAACGGCGATAATTCACCCCTCCACTTT.

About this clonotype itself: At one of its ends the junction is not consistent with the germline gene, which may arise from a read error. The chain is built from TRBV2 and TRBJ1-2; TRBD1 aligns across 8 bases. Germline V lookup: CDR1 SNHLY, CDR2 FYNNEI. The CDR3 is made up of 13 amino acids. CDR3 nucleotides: TGTGCCGGCAGTGGACAGGGAGACTATGGCTACACCTTC. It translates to CAGSGQGDYGYTF.

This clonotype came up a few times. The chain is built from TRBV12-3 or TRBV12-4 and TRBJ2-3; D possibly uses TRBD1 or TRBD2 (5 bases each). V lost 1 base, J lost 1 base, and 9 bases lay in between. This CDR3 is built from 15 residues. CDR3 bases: TGTGCCAGCAGTTTAGTGGGGGTGCGCACAGATACGCAGTATTTT. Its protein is CASSLVGVRTDTQYF.

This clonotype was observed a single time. CDR3 DNA sequence: TGCGCCAGCAGCCAAGTCTGGCGGGGGGCCAACGTCCTGACTTTC. This gives the protein CASSQVWRGANVLTF. This chain uses TRBV4-3 with TRBJ2-6; D is unresolved. Trimming removed 1 base at V and 4 bases at J, with 8 bases between. CDR1 is LGHNA and CDR2 is YSLEER in the germline V gene. The CDR3 covers 15 residues.

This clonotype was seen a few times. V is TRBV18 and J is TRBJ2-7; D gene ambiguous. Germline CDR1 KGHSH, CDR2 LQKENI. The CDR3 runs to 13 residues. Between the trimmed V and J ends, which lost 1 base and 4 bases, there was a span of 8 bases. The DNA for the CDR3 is TGTGCCAGCTCACCACGTCACGATTACGAGCAGTACTTC. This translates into CASSPRHDYEQYF.

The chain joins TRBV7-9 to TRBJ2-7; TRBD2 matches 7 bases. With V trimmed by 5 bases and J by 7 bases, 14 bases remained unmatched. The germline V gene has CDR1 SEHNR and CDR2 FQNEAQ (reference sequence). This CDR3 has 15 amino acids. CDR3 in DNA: TGTGCCAGCAGCCCGCGACTCGCGCAGGGAGGGGAGCAGTACTTC. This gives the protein CASSPRLAQGGEQYF. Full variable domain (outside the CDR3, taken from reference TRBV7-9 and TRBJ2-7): DTGVSQNPRHKITKRGQNVTFRCDPISEHNRLYWYRQTLGQGPEFLTYFQNEAQLEKSRLLSDRFSAERPKGSFSTLEIQRTEQGDSAMYLCASSPRLAQGGEQYFGPGTRLTVT.

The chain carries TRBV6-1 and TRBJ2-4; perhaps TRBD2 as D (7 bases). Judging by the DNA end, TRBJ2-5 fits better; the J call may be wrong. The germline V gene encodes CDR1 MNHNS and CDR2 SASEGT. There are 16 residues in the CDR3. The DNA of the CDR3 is TGTGCCAGCAGTGACCCGAGGGGGGGAAGCGGAGAGACCCAGTACTTC. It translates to CASSDPRGGSGETQYF.

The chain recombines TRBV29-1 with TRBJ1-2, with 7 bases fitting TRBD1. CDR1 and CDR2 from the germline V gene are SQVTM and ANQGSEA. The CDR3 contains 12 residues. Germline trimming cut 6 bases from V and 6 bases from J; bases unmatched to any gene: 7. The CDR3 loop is CSVNRGHDGYTF. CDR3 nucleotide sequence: TGCAGCGTGAACAGGGGTCACGATGGCTACACCTTC.

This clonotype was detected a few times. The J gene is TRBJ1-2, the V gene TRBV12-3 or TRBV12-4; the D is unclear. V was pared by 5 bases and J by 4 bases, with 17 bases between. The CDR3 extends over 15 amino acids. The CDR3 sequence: CASSQADRSGYGYTF. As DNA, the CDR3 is TGTGCCAGCAGTCAAGCGGACCGGTCGGGCTATGGCTACACCTTC.